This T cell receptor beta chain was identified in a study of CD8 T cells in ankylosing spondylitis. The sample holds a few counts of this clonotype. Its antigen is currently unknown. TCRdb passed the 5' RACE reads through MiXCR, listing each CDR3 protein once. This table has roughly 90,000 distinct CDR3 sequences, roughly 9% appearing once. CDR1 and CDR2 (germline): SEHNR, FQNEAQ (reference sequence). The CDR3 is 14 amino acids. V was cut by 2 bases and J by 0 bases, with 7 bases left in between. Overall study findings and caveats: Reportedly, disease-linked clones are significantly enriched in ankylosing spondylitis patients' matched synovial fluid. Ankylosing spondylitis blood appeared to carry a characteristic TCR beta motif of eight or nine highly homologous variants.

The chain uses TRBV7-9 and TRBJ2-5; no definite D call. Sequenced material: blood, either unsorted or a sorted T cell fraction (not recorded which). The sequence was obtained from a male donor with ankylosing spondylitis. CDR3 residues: CASSLFENQETQYF. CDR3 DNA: TGTGCCAGCAGCTTATTTGAGAACCAAGAGACCCAGTACTTC.